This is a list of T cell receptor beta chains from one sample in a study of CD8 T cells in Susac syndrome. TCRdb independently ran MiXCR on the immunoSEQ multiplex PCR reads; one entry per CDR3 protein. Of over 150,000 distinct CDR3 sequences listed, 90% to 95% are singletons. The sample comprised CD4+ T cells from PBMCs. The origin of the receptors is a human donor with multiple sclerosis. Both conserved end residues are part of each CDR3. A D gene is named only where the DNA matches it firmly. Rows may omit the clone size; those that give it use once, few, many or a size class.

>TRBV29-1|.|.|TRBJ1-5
CSVDLGGVNQPQHF
TGCAGCGTTGATTTGGGAGGGGTGAATCAGCCCCAGCATTTT
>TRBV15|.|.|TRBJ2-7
CATSRDSYQTYEQYF
TGTGCCACCAGCAGAGACAGCTACCAAACCTACGAGCAGTACTTC
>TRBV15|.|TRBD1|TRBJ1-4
CATSRLGDRDEKLFF
TGTGCCACCAGCAGACTCGGGGACAGGGATGAAAAACTGTTTTTT
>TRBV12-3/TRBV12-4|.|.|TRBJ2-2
CASSLAGVGELFF
TGTGCCAGCAGTTTAGCAGGGGTCGGGGAGCTGTTTTTT
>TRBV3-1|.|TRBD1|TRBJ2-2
CASSQIQGTGELFF
TGTGCCAGCAGCCAAATACAGGGGACCGGGGAGCTGTTTTTT
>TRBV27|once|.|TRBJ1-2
CASSWEGTYGYTF
TGTGCCAGCAGTTGGGAGGGGACCTATGGCTACACCTTC
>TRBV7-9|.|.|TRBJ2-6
CASSSTAGANVLTF
TGTGCCAGCAGCTCGACAGCTGGGGCCAACGTCCTGACTTTC
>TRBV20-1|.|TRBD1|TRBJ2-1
CSARDRVHYNEQFF
TGCAGTGCTAGGGACAGGGTACACTACAATGAGCAGTTCTTC
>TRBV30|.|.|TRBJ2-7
CAWSTGTLTYEQYF
TGTGCCTGGAGTACCGGGACATTAACTTACGAGCAGTACTTC
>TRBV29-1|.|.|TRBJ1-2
CSVDPSQGSGGYTF
TGCAGCGTTGACCCCTCTCAGGGGTCCGGAGGCTACACCTTC
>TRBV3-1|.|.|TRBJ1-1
CASSQDILGTVPEAFF
TGTGCCAGCAGCCAAGATATACTGGGCACAGTACCTGAAGCTTTCTTT
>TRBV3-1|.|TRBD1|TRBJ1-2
CASSRTGTDYGYTF
TGTGCCAGCAGCCGAACCGGGACAGACTATGGCTACACCTTC
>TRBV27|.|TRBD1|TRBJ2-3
CASRRTGDDTQYF
TGTGCCAGCAGGCGGACAGGGGACGATACGCAGTATTTT
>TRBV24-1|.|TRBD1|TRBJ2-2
CATSDPRTGVPGELFF
TGTGCCACCAGTGATCCCCGGACAGGGGTGCCCGGGGAGCTGTTTTTT
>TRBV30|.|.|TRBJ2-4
CACTNKGAKNIQYF
TGTGCCTGTACGAACAAGGGGGCCAAAAACATTCAGTACTTC
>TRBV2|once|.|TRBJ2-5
CASSDDRQETQYF
TGTGCCAGCAGTGACGACAGGCAAGAGACCCAGTACTTC
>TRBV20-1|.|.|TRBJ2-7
CSVRGRKSYEQYF
TGCAGTGTAAGAGGGCGAAAGAGCTACGAGCAGTACTTC
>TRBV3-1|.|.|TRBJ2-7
CASSQRDRDTEQYF
TGTGCCAGCAGCCAACGCGACAGAGACACTGAGCAGTACTTC
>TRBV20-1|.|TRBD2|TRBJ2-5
CSASSSGGTETQYF
TGCAGTGCGTCATCTAGCGGGGGGACAGAGACCCAGTACTTC
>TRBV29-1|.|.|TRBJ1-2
CSVEGRVNYGYTF
TGCAGCGTTGAAGGCAGGGTCAACTATGGCTACACCTTC
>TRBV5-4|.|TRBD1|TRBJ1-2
CASSRTGASGYTF
TGTGCCAGCAGCCGGACAGGGGCATCAGGCTACACCTTC
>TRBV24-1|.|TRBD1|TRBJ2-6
CATGDRVGANVLTF
TGTGCCACCGGAGACAGGGTTGGGGCCAACGTCCTGACTTTC
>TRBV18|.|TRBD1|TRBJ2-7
CASSPFGTGSDEQYF
TGTGCCAGCTCACCTTTCGGGACAGGGTCCGACGAGCAGTACTTC
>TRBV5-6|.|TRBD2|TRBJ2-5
CASSPVAGGTETQYF
TGTGCCAGCAGCCCTGTAGCGGGAGGGACGGAGACCCAGTACTTC
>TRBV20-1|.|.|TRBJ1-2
CSANHRGARYYGYTF
TGCAGTGCTAACCATAGGGGGGCTAGGTACTATGGCTACACCTTC
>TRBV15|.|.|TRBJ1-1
CATSRGSTTMNTEAFF
TGTGCCACCAGCAGAGGTTCTACAACGATGAACACTGAAGCTTTCTTT
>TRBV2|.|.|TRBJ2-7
CASSIQGPYEQYF
TGTGCCAGCAGTATACAGGGTCCCTACGAGCAGTACTTC
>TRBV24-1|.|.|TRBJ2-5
CATSDSRGAETQYF
TGTGCCACCAGTGATTCACGGGGCGCTGAGACCCAGTACTTC
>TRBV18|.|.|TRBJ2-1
CASSPRTSYNEQFF
TGTGCCAGCTCACCACGGACCTCCTACAATGAGCAGTTCTTC
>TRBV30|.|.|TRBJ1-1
CAWLGGGGTEAFF
TGTGCCTGGCTAGGGGGAGGAGGGACTGAAGCTTTCTTT
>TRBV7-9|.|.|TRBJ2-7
CASSFSDTGAYEQYF
TGTGCCAGCAGCTTTTCCGATACAGGCGCCTACGAGCAGTACTTC
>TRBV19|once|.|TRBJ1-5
CASSIYGGTQPQHF
TGTGCCAGTAGTATTTACGGTGGTACTCAGCCCCAGCATTTT
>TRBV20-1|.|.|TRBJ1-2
CSAPTGVGYGYTF
TGCAGTGCCCCGACGGGGGTCGGCTATGGCTACACCTTC
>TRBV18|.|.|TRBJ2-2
CASSPPNPANTGELFF
TGTGCCAGCTCACCACCTAACCCAGCGAACACCGGGGAGCTGTTTTTT
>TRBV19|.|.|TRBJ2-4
CASSIRGAKNIQYF
TGTGCCAGTAGTATAAGAGGAGCCAAAAACATTCAGTACTTC
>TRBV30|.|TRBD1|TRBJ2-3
CAWSLGQGRGTQYF
TGTGCCTGGAGTTTGGGACAGGGTCGGGGTACGCAGTATTTT
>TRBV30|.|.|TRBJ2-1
CAWSVLGLSYNEQFF
TGTGCCTGGAGTGTACTAGGACTGTCCTACAATGAGCAGTTCTTC
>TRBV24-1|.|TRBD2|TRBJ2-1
CATSDREADSYNEQFF
TGTGCCACCAGTGACCGGGAGGCCGACTCCTACAATGAGCAGTTCTTC
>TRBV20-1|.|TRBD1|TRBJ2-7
CSAGQGPYEQYF
TGCAGTGCAGGACAGGGCCCCTACGAGCAGTACTTC
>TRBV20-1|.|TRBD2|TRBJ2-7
CSAPRTSGATYEQYF
TGCAGTGCCCCGAGGACTAGCGGGGCCACCTACGAGCAGTACTTC
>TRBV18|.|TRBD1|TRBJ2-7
CASSPRNGQGLLEQYF
TGTGCCAGCTCACCAAGAAACGGACAGGGTTTACTCGAGCAGTACTTC
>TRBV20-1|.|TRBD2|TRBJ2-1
CSAGESPPGLAGVLRDEQFF
TGCAGTGCTGGAGAATCCCCACCCGGACTAGCGGGAGTCCTTCGCGATGAGCAGTTCTTC
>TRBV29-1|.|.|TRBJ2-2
CSGRRFNTGELFF
TGCAGCGGGCGTAGGTTCAACACCGGGGAGCTGTTTTTT
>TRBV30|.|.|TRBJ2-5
CAWSNSFTQYF
TGTGCCTGGAGTAATAGCTTTACCCAGTACTTC
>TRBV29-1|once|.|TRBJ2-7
CSVRRPDGANEQYF
TGCAGCGTTCGCCGGCCCGATGGGGCTAACGAGCAGTACTTC
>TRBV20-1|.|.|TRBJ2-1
CSASPRSGLSNEQFF
TGCAGTGCTTCTCCGAGGAGCGGCCTCAGCAATGAGCAGTTCTTC
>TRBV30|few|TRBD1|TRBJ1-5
CAWSRQGNQPQHF
TGTGCCTGGAGTCGACAGGGAAATCAGCCCCAGCATTTT
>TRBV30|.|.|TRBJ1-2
CASGTVGLGYGYTF
TGTGCCTCTGGGACCGTAGGACTAGGGTATGGCTACACCTTC
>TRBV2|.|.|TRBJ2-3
CASRQNRQLLGDTQYF
TGTGCCAGCAGACAAAACCGACAGTTGCTCGGAGATACGCAGTATTTT
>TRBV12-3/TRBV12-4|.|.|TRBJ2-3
CASSLGELTDTQYF
TGTGCCAGCAGTTTAGGGGAGCTTACAGATACGCAGTATTTT
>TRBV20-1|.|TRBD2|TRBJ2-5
CSAPFLAGLRETQYF
TGCAGTGCCCCGTTCCTAGCGGGGCTCAGGGAGACCCAGTACTTC
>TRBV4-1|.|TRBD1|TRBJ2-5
CASSRPGQQETQYF
TGCGCCAGCAGCCGCCCGGGACAGCAAGAGACCCAGTACTTC
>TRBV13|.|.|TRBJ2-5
CASSLGAGSQETQYF
TGTGCCAGCAGCTTAGGGGCAGGTAGCCAAGAGACCCAGTACTTC